The present entry profiles one T cell receptor (beta chain) with its context. Its antigen is undetermined. TCR sequencing used cDNA made by reverse transcription of extracted RNA. The method was immunoSEQ multiplex PCR; TCRdb's version includes in-frame clones alone and lacks a portion of them. Of about 140,000 clones in the sample, 55% are singletons; the top ten hold 4.8%. V lost 0 bases to trimming and J lost 4 bases; unmatched junction nucleotides: 7. CDR3 length equals 16 residues. Germline loops: CDR1 SGHRS, CDR2 YFSETQ. This record comes from a study of CD8+ T cells in alopecia areata. Study-level findings and limits: Lesional scalp displayed greater clonality than normal scalp, most notably in alopecia totalis/universalis.

The TCR comes from a human donor in good health. The chain links TRBV5-1 to TRBJ2-1; 7 bases map to TRBD2. Sequences were obtained from CD4+ T cells sorted from blood. The CDR3 region has the DNA TGCGCCAGCAGCTTGGGTCGCGGGAGTCGTTACAATGAGCAGTTCTTC. Its protein is CASSLGRGSRYNEQFF.